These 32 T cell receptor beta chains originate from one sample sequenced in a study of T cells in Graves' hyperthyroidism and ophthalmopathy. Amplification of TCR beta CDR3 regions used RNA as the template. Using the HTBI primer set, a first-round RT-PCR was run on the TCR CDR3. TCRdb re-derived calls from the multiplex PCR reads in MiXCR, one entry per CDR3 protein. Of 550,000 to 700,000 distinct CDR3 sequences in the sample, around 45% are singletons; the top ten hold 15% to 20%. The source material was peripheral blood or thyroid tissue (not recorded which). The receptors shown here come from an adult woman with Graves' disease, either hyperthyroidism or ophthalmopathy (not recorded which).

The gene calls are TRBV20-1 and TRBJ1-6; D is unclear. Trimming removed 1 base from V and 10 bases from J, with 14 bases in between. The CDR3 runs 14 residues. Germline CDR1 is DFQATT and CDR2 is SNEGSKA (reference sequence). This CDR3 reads CSARVSQSYSPLHF. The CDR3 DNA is TGCAGTGCTAGAGTAAGTCAGAGCTACTCACCCCTCCACTTT.

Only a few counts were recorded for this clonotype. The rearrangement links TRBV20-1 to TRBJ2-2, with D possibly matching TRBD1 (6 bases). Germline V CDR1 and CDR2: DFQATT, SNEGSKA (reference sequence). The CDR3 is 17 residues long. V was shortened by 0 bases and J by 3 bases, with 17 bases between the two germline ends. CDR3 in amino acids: CSAREVARGPYTGELFF. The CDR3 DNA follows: TGCAGTGCTAGAGAGGTCGCCAGGGGCCCCTACACCGGGGAGCTGTTTTTT.

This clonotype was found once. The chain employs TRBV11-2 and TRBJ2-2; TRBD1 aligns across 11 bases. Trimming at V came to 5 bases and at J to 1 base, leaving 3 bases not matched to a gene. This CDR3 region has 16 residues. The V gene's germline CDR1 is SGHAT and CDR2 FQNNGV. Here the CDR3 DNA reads TGTGCCAGCAGCACGGACAGGGGGCGGAACACCGGGGAGCTGTTTTTT. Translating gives CASSTDRGRNTGELFF.

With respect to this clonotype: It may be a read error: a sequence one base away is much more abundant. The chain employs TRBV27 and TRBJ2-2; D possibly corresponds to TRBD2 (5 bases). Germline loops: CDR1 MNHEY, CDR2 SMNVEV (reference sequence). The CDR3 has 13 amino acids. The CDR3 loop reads CASSFLNTGELLF. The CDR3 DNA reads TGTGCCAGCAGTTTTCTGAACACCGGGGAGCTGCTTTTT.

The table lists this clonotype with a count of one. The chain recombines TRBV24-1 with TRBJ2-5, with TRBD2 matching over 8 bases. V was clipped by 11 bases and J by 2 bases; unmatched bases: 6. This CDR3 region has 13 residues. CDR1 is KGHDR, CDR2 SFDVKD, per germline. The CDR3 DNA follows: TGTGCCAGGGGACTAGTGGGACAAGAGACCCAGTACTTC. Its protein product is CARGLVGQETQYF.

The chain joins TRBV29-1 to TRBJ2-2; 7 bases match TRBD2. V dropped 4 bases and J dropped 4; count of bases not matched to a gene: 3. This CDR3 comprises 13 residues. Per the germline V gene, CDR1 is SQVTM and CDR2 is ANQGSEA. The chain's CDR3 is CSVGRELTGELFF. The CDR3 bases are TGCAGCGTTGGGCGGGAGCTCACCGGGGAGCTGTTTTTT.

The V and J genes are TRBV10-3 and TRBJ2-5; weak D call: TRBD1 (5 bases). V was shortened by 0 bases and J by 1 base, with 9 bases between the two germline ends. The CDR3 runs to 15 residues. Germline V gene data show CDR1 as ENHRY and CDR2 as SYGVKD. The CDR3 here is CAISESVRAQETQYF. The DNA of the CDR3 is TGTGCCATCAGTGAGTCCGTCAGGGCCCAAGAGACCCAGTACTTC.

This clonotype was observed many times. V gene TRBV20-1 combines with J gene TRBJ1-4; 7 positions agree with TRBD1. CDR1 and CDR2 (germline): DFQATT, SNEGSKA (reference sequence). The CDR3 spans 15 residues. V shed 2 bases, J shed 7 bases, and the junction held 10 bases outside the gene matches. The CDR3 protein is CSARSARDSGEKLFF. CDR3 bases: TGCAGTGCTAGAAGCGCCCGGGACAGCGGTGAAAAACTGTTTTTT.

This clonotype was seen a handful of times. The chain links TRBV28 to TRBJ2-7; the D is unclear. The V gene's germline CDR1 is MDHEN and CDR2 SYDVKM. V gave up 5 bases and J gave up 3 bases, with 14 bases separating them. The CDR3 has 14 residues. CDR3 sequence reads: CASSPGVGRYEQYF. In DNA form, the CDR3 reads TGTGCCAGCAGTCCCGGCGTGGGTCGCTACGAGCAGTACTTC.

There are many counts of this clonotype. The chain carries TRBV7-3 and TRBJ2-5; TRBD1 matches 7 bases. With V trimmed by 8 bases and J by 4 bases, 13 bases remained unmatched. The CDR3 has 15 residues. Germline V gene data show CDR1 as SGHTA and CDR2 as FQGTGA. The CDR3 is CASSRTGTWGETQYF. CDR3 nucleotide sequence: TGTGCCAGCTCTAGGACAGGCACTTGGGGAGAGACCCAGTACTTC.

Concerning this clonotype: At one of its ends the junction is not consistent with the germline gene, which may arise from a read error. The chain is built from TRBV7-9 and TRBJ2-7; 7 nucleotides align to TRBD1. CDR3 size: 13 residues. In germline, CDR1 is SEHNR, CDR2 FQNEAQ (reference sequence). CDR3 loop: CASSHPGQFDQDF. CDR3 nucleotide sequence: TGTGCCAGCAGCCATCCGGGACAGTTTGATCAAGACTTC.

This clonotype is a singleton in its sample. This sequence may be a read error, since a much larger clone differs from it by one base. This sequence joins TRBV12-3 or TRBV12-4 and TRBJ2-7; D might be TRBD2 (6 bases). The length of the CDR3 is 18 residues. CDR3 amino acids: CASSFWGSAAGNSYGQYF. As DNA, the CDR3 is TGTGCCAGCAGTTTTTGGGGGTCGGCGGCGGGGAACTCCTACGGGCAGTACTTC.

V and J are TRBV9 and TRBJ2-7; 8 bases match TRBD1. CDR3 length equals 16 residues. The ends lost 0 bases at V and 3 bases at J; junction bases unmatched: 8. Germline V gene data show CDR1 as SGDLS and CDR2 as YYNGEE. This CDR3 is CASSVGTGQDIYEQYF. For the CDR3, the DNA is TGTGCCAGCAGCGTAGGAACGGGACAGGACATCTACGAGCAGTACTTC.

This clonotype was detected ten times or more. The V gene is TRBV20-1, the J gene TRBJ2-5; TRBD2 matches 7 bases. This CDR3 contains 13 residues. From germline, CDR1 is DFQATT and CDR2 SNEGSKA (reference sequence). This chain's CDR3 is CGGGPPLQETQYF. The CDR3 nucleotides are TGCGGGGGGGGTCCCCCGCTCCAAGAGACCCAGTACTTC.

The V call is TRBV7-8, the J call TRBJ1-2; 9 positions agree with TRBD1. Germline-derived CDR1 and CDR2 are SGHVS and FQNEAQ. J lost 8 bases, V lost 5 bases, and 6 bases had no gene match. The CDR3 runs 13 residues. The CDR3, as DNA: TGTGCCAGCAGCCCCATGGGACAGGGAGGCTACACCTTC. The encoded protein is CASSPMGQGGYTF.

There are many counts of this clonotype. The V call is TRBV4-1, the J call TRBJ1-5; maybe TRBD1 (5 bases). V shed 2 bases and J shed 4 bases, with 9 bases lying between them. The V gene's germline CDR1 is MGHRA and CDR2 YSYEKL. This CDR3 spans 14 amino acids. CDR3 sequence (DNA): TGCGCCAGCAGCCAACAGGGAAGAAATCAGCCCCAGCATTTT. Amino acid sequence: CASSQQGRNQPQHF.

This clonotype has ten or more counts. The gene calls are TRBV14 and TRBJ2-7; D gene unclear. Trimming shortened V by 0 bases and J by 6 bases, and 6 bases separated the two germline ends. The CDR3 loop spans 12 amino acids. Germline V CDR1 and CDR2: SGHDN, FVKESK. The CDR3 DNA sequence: TGTGCCAGCAGCCAAGAATGGGGCGAGCAGTACTTC. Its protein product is CASSQEWGEQYF.

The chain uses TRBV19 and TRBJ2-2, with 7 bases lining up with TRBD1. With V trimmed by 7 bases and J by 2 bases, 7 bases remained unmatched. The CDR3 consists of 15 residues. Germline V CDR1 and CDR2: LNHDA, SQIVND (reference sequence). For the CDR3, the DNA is TGTGCCAGTAACGACAGGGCTGGAAACACCGGGGAGCTGTTTTTT. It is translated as CASNDRAGNTGELFF.

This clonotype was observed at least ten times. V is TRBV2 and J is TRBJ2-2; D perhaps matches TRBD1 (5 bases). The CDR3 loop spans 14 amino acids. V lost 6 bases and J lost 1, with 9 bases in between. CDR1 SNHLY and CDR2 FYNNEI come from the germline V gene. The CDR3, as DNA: TGTGCCAGCAGGCAGGGTGAGAACACCGGGGAGCTGTTTTTT. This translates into CASRQGENTGELFF.

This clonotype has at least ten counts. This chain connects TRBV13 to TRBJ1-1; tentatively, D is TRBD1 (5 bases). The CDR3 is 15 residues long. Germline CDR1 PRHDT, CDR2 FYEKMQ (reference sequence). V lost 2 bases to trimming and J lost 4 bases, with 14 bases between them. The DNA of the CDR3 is TGTGCCAGCAGCTTACATACGGGGGGTGGCACTGAAGCTTTCTTT. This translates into CASSLHTGGGTEAFF. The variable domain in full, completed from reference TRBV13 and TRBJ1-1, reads AAGVIQSPRHLIKEKRETATLKCYPIPRHDTVYWYQQGPGQDPQFLISFYEKMQSDKGSIPDRFSAQQFSDYHSELNMSSLELGDSALYFCASSLHTGGGTEAFFGQGTRLTVV.

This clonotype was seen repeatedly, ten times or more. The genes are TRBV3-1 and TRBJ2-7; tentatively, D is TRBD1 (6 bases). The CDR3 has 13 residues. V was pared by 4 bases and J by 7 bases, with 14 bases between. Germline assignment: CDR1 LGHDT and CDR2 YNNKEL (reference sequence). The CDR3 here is CASSPPQGREQYF. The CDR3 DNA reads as TGTGCCAGCAGCCCCCCCCAGGGGAGAGAGCAGTACTTC.

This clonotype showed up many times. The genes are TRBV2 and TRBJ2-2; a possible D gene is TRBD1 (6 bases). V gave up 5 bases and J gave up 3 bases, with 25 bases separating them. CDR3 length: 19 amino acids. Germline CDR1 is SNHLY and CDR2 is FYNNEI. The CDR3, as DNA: TGTGCCAGCAGTCCAGCCCGGACAGAATTTCTATTTTACACCGGGGAGCTGTTTTTT. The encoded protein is CASSPARTEFLFYTGELFF.

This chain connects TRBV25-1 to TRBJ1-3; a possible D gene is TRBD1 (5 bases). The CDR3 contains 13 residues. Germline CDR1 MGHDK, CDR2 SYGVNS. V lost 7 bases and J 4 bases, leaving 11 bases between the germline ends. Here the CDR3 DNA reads TGTGCCAGCACCGGGAGGGACGGAAACACCATATATTTT. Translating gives CASTGRDGNTIYF.

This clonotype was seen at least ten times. The CDR3 DNA follows: TGTGCCATCAGTGCCCCTTCGGGGGCGTTTAATTCACCCCTCCACTTT. This sequence encodes CAISAPSGAFNSPLHF. V and J are TRBV10-3 and TRBJ1-6; D is possibly TRBD1 (6 bases). Trimming removed 4 bases at V and 6 bases at J, with 16 bases between. The V gene's germline CDR1 is ENHRY and CDR2 SYGVKD. The CDR3 runs to 16 residues.

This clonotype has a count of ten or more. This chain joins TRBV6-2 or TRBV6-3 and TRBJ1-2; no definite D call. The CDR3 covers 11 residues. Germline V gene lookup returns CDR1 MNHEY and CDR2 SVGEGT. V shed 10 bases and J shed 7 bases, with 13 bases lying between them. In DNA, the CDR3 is TGTGCCACCACCCGAATGGGTGGCTACACCTTC. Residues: CATTRMGGYTF.

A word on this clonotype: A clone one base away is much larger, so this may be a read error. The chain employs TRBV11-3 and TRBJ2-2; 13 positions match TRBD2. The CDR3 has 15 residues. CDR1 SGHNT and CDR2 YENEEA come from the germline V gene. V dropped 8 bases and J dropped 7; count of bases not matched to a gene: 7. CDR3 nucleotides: TGTGCCAGCGGCCGGACTAGCGGGAGTAGCGGGGAGCTGTTTTTT. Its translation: CASGRTSGSSGELFF. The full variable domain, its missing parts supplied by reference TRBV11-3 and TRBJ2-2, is EAGVVQSPRYKIIEKKQPVAFWCNPISGHNTLYWYLQNLGQGPELLIRYENEEAVDDSQLPKDRFSAERLKGVDSTLKIQPAELGDSAVYLCASGRTSGSSGELFFGEGSRLTVL.

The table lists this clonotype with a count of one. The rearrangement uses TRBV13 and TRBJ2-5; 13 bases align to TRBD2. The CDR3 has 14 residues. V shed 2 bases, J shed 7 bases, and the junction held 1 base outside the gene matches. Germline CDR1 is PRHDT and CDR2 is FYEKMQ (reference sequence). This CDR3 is CASSLTSGRGTQYF. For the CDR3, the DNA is TGTGCCAGCAGCTTAACTAGCGGGAGGGGGACCCAGTACTTC.

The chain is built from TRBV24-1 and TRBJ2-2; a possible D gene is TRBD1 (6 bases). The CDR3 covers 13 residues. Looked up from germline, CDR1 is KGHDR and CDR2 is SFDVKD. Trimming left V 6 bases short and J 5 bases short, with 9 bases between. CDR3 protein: CATSNRDTGELFF. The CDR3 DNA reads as TGTGCCACCAGTAACAGGGATACCGGGGAGCTGTTTTTT.

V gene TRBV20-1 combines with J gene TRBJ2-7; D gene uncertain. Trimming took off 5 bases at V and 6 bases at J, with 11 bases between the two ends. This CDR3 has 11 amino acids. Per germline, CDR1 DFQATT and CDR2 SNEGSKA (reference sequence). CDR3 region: CSAAFRTEQYF. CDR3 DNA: TGCAGTGCTGCTTTCCGGACCGAGCAGTACTTC.

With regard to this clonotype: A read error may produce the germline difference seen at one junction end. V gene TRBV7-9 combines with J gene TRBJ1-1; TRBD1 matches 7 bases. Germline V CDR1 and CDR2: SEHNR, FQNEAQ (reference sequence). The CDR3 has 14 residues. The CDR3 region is CASSTEQGVTEAFF. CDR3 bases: TGCGCCAGCAGCACGGAGCAGGGGGTCACTGAAGCTTTCTTT.

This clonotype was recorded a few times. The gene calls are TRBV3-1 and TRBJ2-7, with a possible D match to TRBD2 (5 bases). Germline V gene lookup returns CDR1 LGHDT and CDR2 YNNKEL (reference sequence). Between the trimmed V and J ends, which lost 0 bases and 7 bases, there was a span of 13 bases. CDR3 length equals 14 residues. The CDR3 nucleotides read TGTGCCAGCAGCCAAGATCCCAGCGGATGGGAGCAGTACTTC. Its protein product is CASSQDPSGWEQYF.

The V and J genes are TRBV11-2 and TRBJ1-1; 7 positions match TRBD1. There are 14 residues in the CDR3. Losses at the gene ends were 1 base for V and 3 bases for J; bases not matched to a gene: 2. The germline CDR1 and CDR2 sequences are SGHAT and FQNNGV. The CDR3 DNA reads TGTGCCAGCAGCTTAGGGACAGGCTACACTGAAGCTTTCTTT. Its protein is CASSLGTGYTEAFF. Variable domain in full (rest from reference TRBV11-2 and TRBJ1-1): EAGVAQSPRYKIIEKRQSVAFWCNPISGHATLYWYQQILGQGPKLLIQFQNNGVVDDSQLPKDRFSAERLKGVDSTLKIQPAKLEDSAVYLCASSLGTGYTEAFFGQGTRLTVV.